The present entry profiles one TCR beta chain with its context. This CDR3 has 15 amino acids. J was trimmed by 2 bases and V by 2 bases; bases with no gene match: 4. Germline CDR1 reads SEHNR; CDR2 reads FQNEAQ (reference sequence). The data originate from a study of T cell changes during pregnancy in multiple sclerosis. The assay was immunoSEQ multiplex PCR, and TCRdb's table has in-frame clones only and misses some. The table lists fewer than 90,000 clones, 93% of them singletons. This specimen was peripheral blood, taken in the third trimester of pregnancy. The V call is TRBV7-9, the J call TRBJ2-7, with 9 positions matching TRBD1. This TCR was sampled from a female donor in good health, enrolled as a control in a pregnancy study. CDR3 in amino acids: CASSLRTGDTYEQYF. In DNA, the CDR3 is TGTGCCAGCAGCTTAAGGACAGGGGACACCTACGAGCAGTACTTC.